This is a list of T cell receptor beta chains from one sample in a study of shared clonotypes between healthy human individuals. The data were produced by immunoSEQ multiplex PCR, yet TCRdb's version contains in-frame clones alone and is incomplete. The sample carries hundreds of thousands of clones, over 65% recorded once. The specimen was memory CD4+ T cells sorted from blood. The source is a woman in her twenties or thirties in good health. The CDR3 runs from the conserved cysteine through the conserved F or W. Fields, in order: V gene, clone size, D gene, J gene, CDR3 DNA, CDR3 protein. A D gene is named only where the DNA matches it firmly. Where a row states a size, it is once, few, many or the class of an expanded clone; other rows omit it.

v_call: TRBV28; clone_size: NA; d_call: TRBD2; j_call: TRBJ2-7; cdr3_nt: TGTGCCAGCAGTTTCCCGACTAGCGGGGCCACCACCTACGAGCAGTACTTC; cdr3_aa: CASSFPTSGATTYEQYF
v_call: TRBV6-5; clone_size: few; d_call: NA; j_call: TRBJ1-5; cdr3_nt: TGTGCCAGCAGCCCAGGGTGGGGCAATCAGCCCCAGCATTTT; cdr3_aa: CASSPGWGNQPQHF
v_call: TRBV29-1; clone_size: NA; d_call: NA; j_call: TRBJ2-2; cdr3_nt: TGCAGCGTTGAAGGGCTAAACACCGGGGAGCTGTTTTTT; cdr3_aa: CSVEGLNTGELFF
v_call: TRBV10-3; clone_size: NA; d_call: NA; j_call: TRBJ1-1; cdr3_nt: TGTGCCATCAGTGAGTCAGGGCTAGAGACGGACGCTTTCTTT; cdr3_aa: CAISESGLETDAFF
v_call: TRBV5-6; clone_size: NA; d_call: NA; j_call: TRBJ1-3; cdr3_nt: TGTGCCAGCAGCGCGACAGAAGCTGGAAACACCATATATTTT; cdr3_aa: CASSATEAGNTIYF
v_call: TRBV28; clone_size: NA; d_call: NA; j_call: TRBJ1-1; cdr3_nt: TGTGCCAGCAGTTTATTGTCGGGGACTGAAGCTTTCTTT; cdr3_aa: CASSLLSGTEAFF
v_call: TRBV19; clone_size: NA; d_call: NA; j_call: TRBJ2-4; cdr3_nt: TGTGCCAGTTTGGACTCCGGGACAGCCAAAAACATTCAGTACTTC; cdr3_aa: CASLDSGTAKNIQYF
v_call: TRBV15; clone_size: few; d_call: NA; j_call: TRBJ2-5; cdr3_nt: TGTGCCACCAGCGGCTATTTGACCCAGTACTTC; cdr3_aa: CATSGYLTQYF
v_call: TRBV5-1; clone_size: NA; d_call: TRBD1; j_call: TRBJ2-1; cdr3_nt: TGCGCCAGCAGCTTAACTTTAACAGGGGAACCCGACAATGAGCAGTTCTTC; cdr3_aa: CASSLTLTGEPDNEQFF
v_call: TRBV19; clone_size: NA; d_call: NA; j_call: TRBJ1-1; cdr3_nt: TGTGCCAGTAGTATACAGGATGGCACTGAAGCTTTCTTT; cdr3_aa: CASSIQDGTEAFF
v_call: TRBV10-2; clone_size: NA; d_call: TRBD2; j_call: TRBJ2-7; cdr3_nt: TGCGCCAGCAGTGACGCGGGGGGCGAGCAGTACTTC; cdr3_aa: CASSDAGGEQYF
v_call: TRBV5-6; clone_size: NA; d_call: TRBD1; j_call: TRBJ1-1; cdr3_nt: TGTGCCAGCAGGGGACAGGGGGCTTCGGGCACTGAAGCTTTCTTT; cdr3_aa: CASRGQGASGTEAFF
v_call: TRBV30; clone_size: NA; d_call: NA; j_call: TRBJ2-3; cdr3_nt: TGTGCCTGGAGTAGGCGGGCAGATACGCAGTATTTT; cdr3_aa: CAWSRRADTQYF
v_call: TRBV7-3; clone_size: NA; d_call: NA; j_call: TRBJ2-3; cdr3_nt: TGTGCCAGCAGGGGAGAGGCAGATACGCAGTATTTT; cdr3_aa: CASRGEADTQYF
v_call: TRBV5-1; clone_size: once; d_call: NA; j_call: TRBJ1-1; cdr3_nt: TGCGCCAGCAGCCTTTTGACAGGTGCGGGATCCGAAGCTTTCTTT; cdr3_aa: CASSLLTGAGSEAFF
v_call: TRBV7-2; clone_size: NA; d_call: NA; j_call: TRBJ1-1; cdr3_nt: TGTGCCAACTCAGCCCAGGGGAACATGAACACTGAAGCTTTCTTT; cdr3_aa: CANSAQGNMNTEAFF
v_call: TRBV30; clone_size: NA; d_call: TRBD1; j_call: TRBJ1-2; cdr3_nt: TGTGCCTGGAGTGTTAAGTCAGGGGGCCCCTATGGCTACACCTTC; cdr3_aa: CAWSVKSGGPYGYTF
v_call: TRBV19; clone_size: few; d_call: TRBD1; j_call: TRBJ2-3; cdr3_nt: TGTGCCACCAACCCAGGGGGTAGCACAGATACGCAGTATTTT; cdr3_aa: CATNPGGSTDTQYF
v_call: TRBV7-7; clone_size: few; d_call: TRBD2; j_call: TRBJ2-5; cdr3_nt: TGTGCCAGCAGCCTAACTCGGACTAGCGGAGAGACCCAGTACTTC; cdr3_aa: CASSLTRTSGETQYF
v_call: TRBV28; clone_size: NA; d_call: TRBD1; j_call: TRBJ2-4; cdr3_nt: TGTGCCAGCAGTCCAAGGACAGGGGGTATAATCCTAGCCAAAAACATTCAGTACTTC; cdr3_aa: CASSPRTGGIILAKNIQYF
v_call: TRBV30; clone_size: NA; d_call: NA; j_call: TRBJ1-5; cdr3_nt: TGTGCTTTGGGGGGTCAGCCCCAGCATTTT; cdr3_aa: CALGGQPQHF
v_call: TRBV10-2; clone_size: NA; d_call: TRBD2; j_call: TRBJ2-1; cdr3_nt: TGCGCCAGCACCGGACTAGCGGGAGTTGAGCAGTTCTTC; cdr3_aa: CASTGLAGVEQFF
v_call: TRBV27; clone_size: NA; d_call: NA; j_call: TRBJ2-7; cdr3_nt: TGTGCCAGCAGTCCCCCTCGGGGGGCGAACTCCTACGAGCAGTACTTC; cdr3_aa: CASSPPRGANSYEQYF
v_call: TRBV13; clone_size: NA; d_call: NA; j_call: TRBJ2-7; cdr3_nt: TGTGCCAGCAGCTTAGAAAAAGAGACCCACTCGCACGAGCAGTACTTC; cdr3_aa: CASSLEKETHSHEQYF
v_call: TRBV5-1; clone_size: NA; d_call: TRBD2; j_call: TRBJ2-1; cdr3_nt: TGCGCCAGCAGCCGCAACCCGACTAGCGGAATAGACAATGAGCAGTTCTTC; cdr3_aa: CASSRNPTSGIDNEQFF
v_call: TRBV27; clone_size: NA; d_call: TRBD2; j_call: TRBJ2-3; cdr3_nt: TGTGCCAGCAGTTGGCAGCGGGGTAGCACAGATACGCAGTATTTT; cdr3_aa: CASSWQRGSTDTQYF
v_call: TRBV19; clone_size: many; d_call: NA; j_call: TRBJ1-2; cdr3_nt: TGTGCCAGTAGTATTGCAGTTTTCTATGGCTACACCTTC; cdr3_aa: CASSIAVFYGYTF